This T cell receptor beta chain originates from a study of T-cell reconstitution after alpha-beta-depleted transplantation in children. This CDR3 has 12 residues. Germline CDR1 SQVTM, CDR2 ANQGSEA. Between the trimmed V and J ends, which lost 2 bases and 7 bases, there was a span of 12 bases. Unique molecular identifiers were built into the TCRbeta library. TCRdb reprocessed the PCR reads via MiXCR and lists one record per CDR3 protein. This sample carries about 610,000 distinct CDR3 sequences, roughly a tenth of them seen once, and the ten largest clones take roughly 4%. This clonotype was observed at least ten times.

The chain couples TRBV29-1 to TRBJ2-7, with unresolved D. This specimen consisted of PBMCs from the stem cell graft donor, obtained from the stem cell graft. This TCR derives from a human donor who donated a stem cell graft to a child with acute myeloid leukemia. Here the CDR3 reads CSVEPLGGEQYF. The CDR3 region has the DNA TGCAGCGTTGAACCCTTGGGTGGTGAGCAGTACTTC.